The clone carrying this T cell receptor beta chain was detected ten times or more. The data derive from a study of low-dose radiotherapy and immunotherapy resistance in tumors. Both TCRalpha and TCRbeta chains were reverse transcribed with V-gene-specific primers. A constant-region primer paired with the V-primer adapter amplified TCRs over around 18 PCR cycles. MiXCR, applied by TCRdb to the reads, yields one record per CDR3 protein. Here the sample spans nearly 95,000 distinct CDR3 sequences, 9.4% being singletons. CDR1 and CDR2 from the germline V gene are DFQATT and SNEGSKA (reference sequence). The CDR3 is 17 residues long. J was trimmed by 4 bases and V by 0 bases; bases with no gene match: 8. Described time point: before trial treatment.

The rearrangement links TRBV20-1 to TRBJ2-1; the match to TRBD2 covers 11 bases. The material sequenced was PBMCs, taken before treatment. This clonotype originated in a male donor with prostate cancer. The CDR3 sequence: CSARDRRLAGGYNEQFF. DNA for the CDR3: TGCAGTGCTAGAGATAGGAGGCTAGCGGGGGGATACAATGAGCAGTTCTTC.